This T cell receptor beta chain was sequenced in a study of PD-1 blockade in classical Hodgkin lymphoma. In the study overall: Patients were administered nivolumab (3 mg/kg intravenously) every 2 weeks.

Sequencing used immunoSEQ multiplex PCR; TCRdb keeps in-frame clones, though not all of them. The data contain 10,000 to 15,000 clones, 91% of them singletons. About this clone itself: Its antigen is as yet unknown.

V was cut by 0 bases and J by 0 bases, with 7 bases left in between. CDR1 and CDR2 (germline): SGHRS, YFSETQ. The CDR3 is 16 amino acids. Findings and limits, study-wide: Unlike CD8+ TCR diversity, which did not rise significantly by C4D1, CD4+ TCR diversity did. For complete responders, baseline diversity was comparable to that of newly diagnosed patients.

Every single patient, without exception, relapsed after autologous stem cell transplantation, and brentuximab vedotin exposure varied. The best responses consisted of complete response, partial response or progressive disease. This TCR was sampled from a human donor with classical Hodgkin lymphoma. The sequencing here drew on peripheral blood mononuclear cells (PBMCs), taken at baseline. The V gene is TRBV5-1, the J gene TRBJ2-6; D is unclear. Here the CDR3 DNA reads TGCGCCAGCAGCTTGGTGGTCCTCTCTGGGGCCAACGTCCTGACTTTC. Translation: CASSLVVLSGANVLTF.